This is a list of T cell receptor beta chains from one sample in a study of cytomegalovirus exposure and HLA in healthy donors. The protocol was immunoSEQ multiplex PCR, while the TCRdb copy is restricted to in-frame clones and leaves out a portion. This sample has roughly 72,000 clones, with around two thirds found just once. The sequencing input was PBMCs. These receptors originate from a human donor in good health. The CDR3 runs from the conserved cysteine through the conserved F or W. D genes are given only for firm matches. Clone size is shown for a subset of rows, as once, few, many or a class of expanded clone.

cdr3_aa: CAWRSSGGTYEQYF
cdr3_nt: TGTGCCTGGAGAAGTAGCGGAGGGACCTACGAGCAGTACTTC
v_call: TRBV30
j_call: TRBJ2-7
clone_size: -
d_call: -

cdr3_aa: CASSYLGTSGRKGANVLTF
cdr3_nt: TGTGCCAGCAGTTACCTCGGGACTAGCGGGAGGAAAGGGGCCAACGTCCTGACTTTC
v_call: TRBV28
j_call: TRBJ2-6
clone_size: -
d_call: TRBD2

cdr3_aa: CASSLVLQGNYGYTF
cdr3_nt: TGTGCCAGCAGCTTAGTCCTACAGGGGAACTATGGCTACACCTTC
v_call: TRBV11-2
j_call: TRBJ1-2
clone_size: -
d_call: TRBD1

cdr3_aa: CASAGTAPYEQYF
cdr3_nt: TGTGCCAGCGCTGGGACAGCCCCCTACGAGCAGTACTTC
v_call: TRBV6-5
j_call: TRBJ2-7
clone_size: -
d_call: TRBD1

cdr3_aa: CASSAGRSYEQYF
cdr3_nt: TGTGCCAGCAGTGCCGGCAGGTCGTACGAGCAGTACTTC
v_call: TRBV6-1
j_call: TRBJ2-7
clone_size: -
d_call: -

cdr3_aa: CASSHGTDLSYEQYF
cdr3_nt: TGCGCCAGCAGCCACGGGACAGATTTATCCTACGAGCAGTACTTC
v_call: TRBV10-1
j_call: TRBJ2-7
clone_size: -
d_call: TRBD1

cdr3_aa: CAWSVRDQPQHF
cdr3_nt: TGTGCCTGGAGCGTCCGGGATCAGCCCCAGCATTTT
v_call: TRBV30
j_call: TRBJ1-5
clone_size: -
d_call: -

cdr3_aa: CASRRGSSYEQYF
cdr3_nt: TGTGCCAGCAGAAGGGGATCATCCTACGAGCAGTACTTC
v_call: TRBV27
j_call: TRBJ2-7
clone_size: -
d_call: -

cdr3_aa: CAWSGGSQPADTQYF
cdr3_nt: TGTGCCTGGAGTGGAGGATCCCAACCCGCAGATACGCAGTATTTT
v_call: TRBV30
j_call: TRBJ2-3
clone_size: -
d_call: -

cdr3_aa: CASSGTSGRWETQYF
cdr3_nt: TGTGCCAGCAGTGGGACTAGCGGGAGGTGGGAGACCCAGTACTTC
v_call: TRBV6-1
j_call: TRBJ2-5
clone_size: -
d_call: TRBD2

cdr3_aa: CASSGTGHYEQYF
cdr3_nt: TGTGCCAGCAGCGGGACAGGGCACTACGAGCAGTACTTC
v_call: TRBV11-3
j_call: TRBJ2-7
clone_size: few
d_call: TRBD1

cdr3_aa: CSVGLAPLTDTQYF
cdr3_nt: TGCAGCGTTGGACTAGCCCCTTTGACAGATACGCAGTATTTT
v_call: TRBV29-1
j_call: TRBJ2-3
clone_size: -
d_call: TRBD2

cdr3_aa: CASSQGTGANYEQYF
cdr3_nt: TGCGCCAGCAGCCAAGGGACAGGGGCTAACTACGAGCAGTACTTC
v_call: TRBV4-1
j_call: TRBJ2-7
clone_size: -
d_call: TRBD1

cdr3_aa: CASSPRDTYQETQYF
cdr3_nt: TGCGCCAGCAGCCCCCGGGACACTTACCAAGAGACCCAGTACTTC
v_call: TRBV5-1
j_call: TRBJ2-5
clone_size: -
d_call: -

cdr3_aa: CASSHSGTYEQYF
cdr3_nt: TGTGCCAGCAGTCATAGCGGAACCTACGAGCAGTACTTC
v_call: TRBV28
j_call: TRBJ2-7
clone_size: -
d_call: -

cdr3_aa: CASSDLSSSPAYEQYF
cdr3_nt: TGCGCCAGCAGCGATCTCTCGAGCTCCCCGGCCTACGAGCAGTACTTC
v_call: TRBV5-1
j_call: TRBJ2-7
clone_size: few
d_call: -

cdr3_aa: CSSSLAGEGQPQHF
cdr3_nt: TGTTCCAGCAGCTTAGCAGGGGAGGGTCAGCCCCAGCATTTT
v_call: TRBV7-9
j_call: TRBJ1-5
clone_size: -
d_call: -

cdr3_aa: CASSLWTGSETQYF
cdr3_nt: TGTGCCAGCAGCTTATGGACAGGGTCAGAGACCCAGTACTTC
v_call: TRBV11-2
j_call: TRBJ2-5
clone_size: once
d_call: TRBD1

cdr3_aa: CASSQRQGPSYGQYF
cdr3_nt: TGCGCCAGCAGCCAAAGACAGGGGCCTTCCTACGGGCAGTACTTC
v_call: TRBV4-1
j_call: TRBJ2-7
clone_size: once
d_call: TRBD1

cdr3_aa: CASSSSDRGHTEAFF
cdr3_nt: TGCGCCAGCAGCTCTTCCGACAGGGGGCACACTGAAGCTTTCTTT
v_call: TRBV5-1
j_call: TRBJ1-1
clone_size: -
d_call: TRBD1

cdr3_aa: CASSESVAGGEQFF
cdr3_nt: TGCGCCAGCAGTGAGTCGGTGGCGGGGGGAGAGCAGTTCTTC
v_call: TRBV10-1
j_call: TRBJ2-1
clone_size: -
d_call: TRBD2

cdr3_aa: CASSYGAGAYEQYF
cdr3_nt: TGTGCCAGCAGTTACGGGGCAGGAGCTTACGAGCAGTACTTC
v_call: TRBV6-5
j_call: TRBJ2-7
clone_size: -
d_call: -

cdr3_aa: CASTSRTGSSEQYF
cdr3_nt: TGTGCCAGCACCTCCCGGACAGGGTCCTCCGAGCAGTACTTC
v_call: TRBV7-6
j_call: TRBJ2-7
clone_size: once
d_call: TRBD1

cdr3_aa: CASSLRQGAEYEQYF
cdr3_nt: TGCGCCAGCAGCCTCCGACAGGGGGCGGAATACGAGCAGTACTTC
v_call: TRBV4-1
j_call: TRBJ2-7
clone_size: -
d_call: TRBD1

cdr3_aa: CATQGASNQPQHF
cdr3_nt: TGTGCCACGCAGGGGGCGAGCAATCAGCCCCAGCATTTT
v_call: TRBV19
j_call: TRBJ1-5
clone_size: -
d_call: TRBD1

cdr3_aa: CASSLTANSYEQYF
cdr3_nt: TGTGCCAGCAGCTTGACAGCAAACTCCTACGAGCAGTACTTC
v_call: TRBV7-3
j_call: TRBJ2-7
clone_size: -
d_call: -

cdr3_aa: CASSHMIAGGLSSSYNEQFF
cdr3_nt: TGTGCCAGCAGCCATATGATAGCGGGAGGTCTCTCTAGCTCCTACAATGAGCAGTTCTTC
v_call: TRBV5-5
j_call: TRBJ2-1
clone_size: -
d_call: TRBD2

cdr3_aa: CAWSGGKRYPYNEQFF
cdr3_nt: TGTGCCTGGAGTGGTGGTAAGCGGTATCCCTACAATGAGCAGTTCTTC
v_call: TRBV30
j_call: TRBJ2-1
clone_size: few
d_call: -

cdr3_aa: CASSTSGWDIQYF
cdr3_nt: TGTGCCAGTAGTACCAGCGGATGGGACATTCAGTACTTC
v_call: TRBV19
j_call: TRBJ2-4
clone_size: -
d_call: -